What follows are 9 T cell receptor beta chains derived from one specimen sequenced in a study of blood T cells in healthy people across ages. Then a second PCR, running roughly 7 to 11 cycles, was carried out with a sample-barcoded 5' primer and a J-beta primer mix. TCRdb fed the 5' RACE reads into MiXCR, producing one record per CDR3 protein. The sample records roughly 1,800,000 distinct CDR3 sequences, 49% being singletons. The material sequenced was blood. The origin of the receptors is a woman between 35 and 50 years old in good health.

This chain connects TRBV28 to TRBJ2-5, with 7 bases lining up with TRBD2. CDR1 is MDHEN and CDR2 is SYDVKM in the germline V gene. The CDR3 consists of 13 residues. After removal of 6 bases from V and 11 bases from J, the junction contained 12 bases not matched to a gene. CDR3 residues: CASRTNPSGVQYF. CDR3 nucleotides: TGTGCCAGCAGAACGAACCCTAGCGGCGTGCAGTACTTC.

This sequence joins TRBV24-1 and TRBJ2-3; D is ambiguous. The germline V and J ends were trimmed by 5 bases and 4 bases, with 15 bases remaining between them. CDR1 is KGHDR and CDR2 is SFDVKD in the germline V gene. The CDR3 contains 15 residues. CDR3 amino acids: CATSAQKKASDTQYF. DNA for the CDR3: TGTGCCACCAGTGCACAAAAAAAGGCGTCAGATACGCAGTATTTT.

This clonotype was seen a few times. The chain has TRBV10-3 and TRBJ2-1; 14 bases align to TRBD2. Germline V CDR1 and CDR2: ENHRY, SYGVKD. The CDR3 consists of 18 residues. Trimming cost V 6 bases and J 8 bases; bases outside gene matches: 15. CDR3 DNA: TGTGCCATCAGGGAGGAACCGACTAGCGGGGGGGCCAGTGATGAGCAGTTCTTC. Translated, it gives CAIREEPTSGGASDEQFF.

Worth noting for this clonotype: The junction departs from germline at one end; a sequencing error may be responsible. V and J are TRBV9 and TRBJ1-1; the match to TRBD1 covers 8 bases. CDR1 and CDR2 (germline): SGDLS, YYNGEE. The CDR3 has 17 residues. Written as DNA, the CDR3 is TGTGCCGGCAGCGTAGACCCTACAGGGGGGACCAACACTGAAGCTTTCTTT. Translation gives CAGSVDPTGGTNTEAFF.

This chain links TRBV20-1 with TRBJ1-2, with 9 positions matching TRBD1. Germline V lookup: CDR1 DFQATT, CDR2 SNEGSKA (reference sequence). J gave up 7 bases and V 1 base, and 4 bases lay outside the gene matches. The CDR3 loop spans 13 amino acids. The CDR3 region is CSARGGTGTGYTF. CDR3 nucleotide sequence: TGCAGTGCTAGAGGCGGGACAGGGACTGGCTACACCTTC.

This clonotype was picked up one time. This chain uses TRBV7-9 with TRBJ1-4, with 9 bases aligning to TRBD1. The CDR3 covers 15 residues. V was clipped by 3 bases and J by 6 bases; unmatched bases: 5. Per the germline V gene, CDR1 is SEHNR and CDR2 is FQNEAQ (reference sequence). CDR3 sequence reads: CASSFYRGRDEKLFF. The CDR3 nucleotides read TGTGCCAGCAGCTTTTACAGGGGGCGCGATGAAAAACTGTTTTTT.

The table lists this clonotype with a few counts. The chain is built from TRBV29-1 and TRBJ2-1; TRBD2 agrees at 11 bases. Germline V CDR1 and CDR2: SQVTM, ANQGSEA. There are 15 residues in the CDR3. V dropped 2 bases and J dropped 4; count of bases not matched to a gene: 4. CDR3 nucleotides: TGCAGCGTTGAAATACTAGCGGGGGTTTACAATGAGCAGTTCTTC. Translating it yields CSVEILAGVYNEQFF.

This clonotype came up once. The chain uses TRBV20-1 and TRBJ1-2; perhaps TRBD1 as D (5 bases). Trimming cost V 6 bases and J 2 bases, with 13 bases left between them. This CDR3 contains 13 residues. Germline-derived CDR1 and CDR2 are DFQATT and SNEGSKA (reference sequence). The CDR3 region is CSATRQLNYGYTF. The CDR3 bases are TGCAGTGCCACCCGACAGCTGAACTATGGCTACACCTTC.

The chain combines TRBV7-2 with TRBJ2-2; TRBD2 agrees at 7 bases. The CDR3 contains 16 residues. Looked up from germline, CDR1 is SGHTA and CDR2 is FQGNSA. The J segment lost 0 bases and the V segment lost 3 bases, leaving 4 bases of the junction unmatched. In DNA, the CDR3 is TGTGCCAGCAGCTTTCTTCGGGGGGCGAACACCGGGGAGCTGTTTTTT. It specifies CASSFLRGANTGELFF.